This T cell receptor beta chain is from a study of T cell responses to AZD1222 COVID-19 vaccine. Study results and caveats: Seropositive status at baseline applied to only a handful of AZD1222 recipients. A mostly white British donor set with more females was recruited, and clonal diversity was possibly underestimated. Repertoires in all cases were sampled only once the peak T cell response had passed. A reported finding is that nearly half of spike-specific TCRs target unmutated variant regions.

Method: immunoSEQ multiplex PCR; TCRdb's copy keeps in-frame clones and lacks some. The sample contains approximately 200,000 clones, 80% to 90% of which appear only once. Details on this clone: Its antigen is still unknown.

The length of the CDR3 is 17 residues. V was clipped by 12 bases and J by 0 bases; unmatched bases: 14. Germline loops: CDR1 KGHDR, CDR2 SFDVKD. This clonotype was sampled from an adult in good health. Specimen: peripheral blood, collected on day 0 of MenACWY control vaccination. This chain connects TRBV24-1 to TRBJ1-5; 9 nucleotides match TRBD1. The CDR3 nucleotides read TGTGCCCCCGGTGGGGACAGGGCCTTTTATAGCAATCAGCCCCAGCATTTT. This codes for CAPGGDRAFYSNQPQHF.